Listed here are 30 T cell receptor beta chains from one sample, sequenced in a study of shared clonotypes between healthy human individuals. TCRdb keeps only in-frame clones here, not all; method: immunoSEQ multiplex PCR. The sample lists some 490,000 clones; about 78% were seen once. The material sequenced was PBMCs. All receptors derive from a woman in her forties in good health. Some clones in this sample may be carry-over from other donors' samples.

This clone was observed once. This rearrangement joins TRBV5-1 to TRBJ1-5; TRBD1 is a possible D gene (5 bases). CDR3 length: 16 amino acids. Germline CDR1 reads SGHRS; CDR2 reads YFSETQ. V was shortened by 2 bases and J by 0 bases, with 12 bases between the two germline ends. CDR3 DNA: TGCGCCAGCAGCTTCGGAGACAGTAATAGCAATCAGCCCCAGCATTTT. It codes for CASSFGDSNSNQPQHF.

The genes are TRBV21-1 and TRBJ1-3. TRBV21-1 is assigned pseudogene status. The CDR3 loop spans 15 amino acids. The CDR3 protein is CASSTPPTDGNTIYF. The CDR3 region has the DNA TGTGCCAGCAGCACGCCCCCGACTGATGGAAACACCATATATTTT.

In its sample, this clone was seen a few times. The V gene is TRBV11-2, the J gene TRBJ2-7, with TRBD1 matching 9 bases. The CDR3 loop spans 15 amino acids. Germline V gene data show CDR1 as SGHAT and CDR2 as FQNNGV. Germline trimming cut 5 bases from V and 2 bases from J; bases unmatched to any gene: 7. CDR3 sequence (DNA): TGTGCCAGCAGCCGGATAGGACAGGGGACCTACGAGCAGTACTTC. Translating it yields CASSRIGQGTYEQYF.

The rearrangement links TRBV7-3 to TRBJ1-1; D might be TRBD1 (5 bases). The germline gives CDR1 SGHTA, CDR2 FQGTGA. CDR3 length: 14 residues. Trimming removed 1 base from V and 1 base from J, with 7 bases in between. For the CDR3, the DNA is TGTGCCAGCAGCTTAATAGGACAGAACACTGAAGCTTTCTTT. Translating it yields CASSLIGQNTEAFF.

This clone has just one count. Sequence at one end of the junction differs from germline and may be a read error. The CDR3 coding sequence is TGTGCCATCAGTGCGGGTCAGGGGACCGTAACCTACGAGCAGTACTTC. Its translation: CAISAGQGTVTYEQYF. V is TRBV6-6 and J is TRBJ2-7; tentatively, D is TRBD1 (6 bases). CDR1 and CDR2 from the germline V gene are MNHNY and SVGAGI (reference sequence). CDR3 length equals 16 residues.

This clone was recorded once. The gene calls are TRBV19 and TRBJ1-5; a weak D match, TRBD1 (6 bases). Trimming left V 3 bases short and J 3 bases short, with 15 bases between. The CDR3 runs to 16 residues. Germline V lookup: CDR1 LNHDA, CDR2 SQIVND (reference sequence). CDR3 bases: TGTGCCAGTAGTATTACTTCGGGACACATCAATCAGCCCCAGCATTTT. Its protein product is CASSITSGHINQPQHF.

This chain's CDR3 is CASSIGLRGNEAFF. DNA of the CDR3: TGTGCCAGTAGTATAGGCCTGCGAGGGAATGAAGCTTTCTTT. This chain joins TRBV19 and TRBJ1-1; D ambiguous. The CDR3 is 14 residues long. V dropped 1 base and J dropped 7 bases, with 13 bases sitting between them. Germline V gives CDR1 LNHDA, CDR2 SQIVND (reference sequence).

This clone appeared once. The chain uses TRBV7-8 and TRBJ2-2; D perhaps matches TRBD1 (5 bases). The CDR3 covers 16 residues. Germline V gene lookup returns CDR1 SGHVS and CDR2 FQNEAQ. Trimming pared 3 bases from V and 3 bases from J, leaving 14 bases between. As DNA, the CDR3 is TGTGCCAGCAGCTTTAGGCGTGGGGCGGACACCGGGGAGCTGTTTTTT. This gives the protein CASSFRRGADTGELFF.

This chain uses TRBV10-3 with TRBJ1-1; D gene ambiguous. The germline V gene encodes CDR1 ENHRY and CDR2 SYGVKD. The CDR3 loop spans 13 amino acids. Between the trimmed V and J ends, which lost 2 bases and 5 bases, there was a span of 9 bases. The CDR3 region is CAISEPAKTEAFF. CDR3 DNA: TGTGCCATCAGTGAGCCGGCGAAAACTGAAGCTTTCTTT.

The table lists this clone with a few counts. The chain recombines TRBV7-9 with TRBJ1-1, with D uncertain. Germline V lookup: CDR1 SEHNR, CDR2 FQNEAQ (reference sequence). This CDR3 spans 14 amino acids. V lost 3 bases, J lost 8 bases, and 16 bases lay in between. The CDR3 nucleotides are TGTGCCAGCAGCTTCTCCCCCAGTAGAGAGGAAGCTTTCTTT. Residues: CASSFSPSREEAFF.

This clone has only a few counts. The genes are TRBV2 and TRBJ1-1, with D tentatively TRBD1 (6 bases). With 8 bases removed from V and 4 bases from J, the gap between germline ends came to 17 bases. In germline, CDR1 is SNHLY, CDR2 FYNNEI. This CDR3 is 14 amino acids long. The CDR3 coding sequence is TGTGCCAGCGTTGCCAGGGGCGGGGGCACTGAAGCTTTCTTT. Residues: CASVARGGGTEAFF.

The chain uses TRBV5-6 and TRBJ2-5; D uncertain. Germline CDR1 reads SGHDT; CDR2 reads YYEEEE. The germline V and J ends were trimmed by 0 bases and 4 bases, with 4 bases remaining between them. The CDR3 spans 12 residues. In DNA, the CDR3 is TGTGCCAGCAGCTTGGTAGGAGAGACCCAGTACTTC. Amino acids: CASSLVGETQYF.

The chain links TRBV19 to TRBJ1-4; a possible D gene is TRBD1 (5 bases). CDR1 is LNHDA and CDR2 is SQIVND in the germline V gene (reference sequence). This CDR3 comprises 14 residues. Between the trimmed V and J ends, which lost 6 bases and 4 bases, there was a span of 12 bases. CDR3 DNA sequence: TGTGCCAGTAGCATAACAGGCAGTAATGAAAAACTGTTTTTT. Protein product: CASSITGSNEKLFF.

The chain's CDR3 is CASSQDQGHTEAFF. CDR3 nucleotide sequence: TGCGCCAGCAGCCAAGATCAGGGACACACTGAAGCTTTCTTT. This chain uses TRBV4-3 with TRBJ1-1; TRBD1 is a possible D gene (5 bases). Germline V gives CDR1 LGHNA, CDR2 YSLEER. Trimming shortened V by 0 bases and J by 3 bases, and 8 bases separated the two germline ends. The CDR3 has 14 residues.

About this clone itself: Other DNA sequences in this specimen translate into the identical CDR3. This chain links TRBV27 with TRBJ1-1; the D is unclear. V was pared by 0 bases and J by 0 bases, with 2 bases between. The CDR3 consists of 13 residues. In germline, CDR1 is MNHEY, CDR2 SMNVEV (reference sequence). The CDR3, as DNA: TGTGCCAGCAGTTTATCTGTGAACACTGAAGCTTTCTTT. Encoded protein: CASSLSVNTEAFF.

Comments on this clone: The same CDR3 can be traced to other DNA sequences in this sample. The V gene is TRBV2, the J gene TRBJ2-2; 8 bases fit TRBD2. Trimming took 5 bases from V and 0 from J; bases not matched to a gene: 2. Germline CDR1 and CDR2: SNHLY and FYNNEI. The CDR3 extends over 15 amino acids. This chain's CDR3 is CASSLAGPNTGELFF. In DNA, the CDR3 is TGTGCCAGCAGTTTAGCGGGACCGAACACCGGGGAGCTGTTTTTT. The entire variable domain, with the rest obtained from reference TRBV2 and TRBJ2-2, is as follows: EPEVTQTPSHQVTQMGQEVILRCVPISNHLYFYWYRQILGQKVEFLVSFYNNEISEKSEIFDDQFSVERPDGSNFTLKIRSTKLEDSAMYFCASSLAGPNTGELFFGEGSRLTVL.

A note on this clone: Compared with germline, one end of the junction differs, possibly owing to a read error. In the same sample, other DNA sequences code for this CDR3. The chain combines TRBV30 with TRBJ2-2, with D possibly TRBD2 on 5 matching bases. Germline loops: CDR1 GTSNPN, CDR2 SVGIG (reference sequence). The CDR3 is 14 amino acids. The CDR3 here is CASGRTADTGELFF. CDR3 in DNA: TGCGCCTCCGGCCGTACAGCGGACACCGGGGAGCTGTTTTTT.

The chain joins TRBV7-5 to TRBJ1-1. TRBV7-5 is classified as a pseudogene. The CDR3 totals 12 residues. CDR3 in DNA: TGTGCCAGCAGCTTAATGAACACTGAAGCTTTCTTT. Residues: CASSLMNTEAFF.

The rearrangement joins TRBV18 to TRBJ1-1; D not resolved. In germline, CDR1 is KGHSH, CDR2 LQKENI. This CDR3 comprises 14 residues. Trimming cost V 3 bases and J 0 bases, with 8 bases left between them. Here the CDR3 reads CASSPEVMNTEAFF. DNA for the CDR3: TGTGCCAGCTCACCGGAAGTAATGAACACTGAAGCTTTCTTT.

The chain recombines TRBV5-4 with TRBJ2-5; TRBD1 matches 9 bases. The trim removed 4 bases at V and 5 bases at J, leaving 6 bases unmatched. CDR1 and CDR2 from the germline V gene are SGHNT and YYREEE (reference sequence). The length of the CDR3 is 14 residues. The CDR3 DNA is TGTGCCAGCAGCCAAGGGGACAGGGATGAGACCCAGTACTTC. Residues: CASSQGDRDETQYF.

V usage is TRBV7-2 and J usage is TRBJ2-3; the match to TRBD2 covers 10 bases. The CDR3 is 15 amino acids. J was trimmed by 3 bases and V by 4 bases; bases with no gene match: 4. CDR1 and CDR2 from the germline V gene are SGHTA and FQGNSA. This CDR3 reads CASSSRTSGTDTQYF. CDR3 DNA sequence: TGTGCCAGCAGCTCCCGGACTAGCGGTACAGATACGCAGTATTTT.

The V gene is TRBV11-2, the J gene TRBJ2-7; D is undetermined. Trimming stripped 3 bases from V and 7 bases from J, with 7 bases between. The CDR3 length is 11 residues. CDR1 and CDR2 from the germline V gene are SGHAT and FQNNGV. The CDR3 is CASSFVGEQYF. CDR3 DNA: TGTGCCAGCAGCTTCGTGGGGGAGCAGTACTTC.

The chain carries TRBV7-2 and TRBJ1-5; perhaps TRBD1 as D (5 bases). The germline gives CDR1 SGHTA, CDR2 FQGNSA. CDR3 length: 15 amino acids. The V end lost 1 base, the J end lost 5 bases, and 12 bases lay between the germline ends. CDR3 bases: TGTGCCAGCAGCTTAGACAGGATGGAACATCAGCCCCAGCATTTT. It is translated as CASSLDRMEHQPQHF. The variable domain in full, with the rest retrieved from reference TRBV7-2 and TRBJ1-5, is GAGVSQSPSNKVTEKGKDVELRCDPISGHTALYWYRQSLGQGLEFLIYFQGNSAPDKSGLPSDRFSAERTGGSVSTLTIQRTQQEDSAVYLCASSLDRMEHQPQHFGDGTRLSIL.

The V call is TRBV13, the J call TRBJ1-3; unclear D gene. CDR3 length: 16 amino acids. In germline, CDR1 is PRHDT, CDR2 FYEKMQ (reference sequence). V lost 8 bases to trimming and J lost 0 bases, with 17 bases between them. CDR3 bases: TGTGCCAGCTTCGCTACCGGGGAAATCTCTGGAAACACCATATATTTT. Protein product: CASFATGEISGNTIYF.

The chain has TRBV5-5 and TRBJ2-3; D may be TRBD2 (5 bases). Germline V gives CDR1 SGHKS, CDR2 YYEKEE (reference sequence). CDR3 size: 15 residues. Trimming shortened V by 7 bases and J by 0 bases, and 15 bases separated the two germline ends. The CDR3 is CASGGRRPSTDTQYF. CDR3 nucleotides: TGTGCCAGCGGAGGCAGAAGACCTAGCACAGATACGCAGTATTTT.

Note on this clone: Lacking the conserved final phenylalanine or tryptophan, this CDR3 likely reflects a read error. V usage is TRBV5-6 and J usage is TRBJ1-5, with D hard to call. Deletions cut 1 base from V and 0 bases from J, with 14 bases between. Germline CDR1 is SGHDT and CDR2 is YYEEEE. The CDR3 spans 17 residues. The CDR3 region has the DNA TGTGCCAGCAGCTTGTACGGGGAGAGGAGTAGCAATCAGCCCCAGCATCTT. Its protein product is CASSLYGERSSNQPQHL.

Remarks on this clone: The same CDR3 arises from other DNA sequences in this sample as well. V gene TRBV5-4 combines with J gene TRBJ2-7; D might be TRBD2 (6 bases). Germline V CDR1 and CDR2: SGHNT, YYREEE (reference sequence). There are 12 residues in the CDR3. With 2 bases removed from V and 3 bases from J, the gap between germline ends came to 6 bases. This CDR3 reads CASSFSGYEQYF. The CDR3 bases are TGTGCCAGCAGCTTTAGCGGCTACGAGCAGTACTTC.

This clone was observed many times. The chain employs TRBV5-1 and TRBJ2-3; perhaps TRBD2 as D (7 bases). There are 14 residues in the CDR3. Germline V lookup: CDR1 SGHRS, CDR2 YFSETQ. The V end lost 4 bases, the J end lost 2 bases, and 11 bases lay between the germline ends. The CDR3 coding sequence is TGCGCCAGCAGCCAAGCGGGACACACAGATACGCAGTATTTT. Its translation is CASSQAGHTDTQYF. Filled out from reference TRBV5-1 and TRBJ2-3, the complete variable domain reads KAGVTQTPRYLIKTRGQQVTLSCSPISGHRSVSWYQQTPGQGLQFLFEYFSETQRNKGNFPGRFSGRQFSNSRSEMNVSTLELGDSALYLCASSQAGHTDTQYFGPGTRLTVL.

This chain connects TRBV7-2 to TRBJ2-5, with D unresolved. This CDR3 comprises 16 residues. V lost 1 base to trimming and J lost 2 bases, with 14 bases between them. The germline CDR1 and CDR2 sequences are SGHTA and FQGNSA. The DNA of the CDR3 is TGTGCCAGCAGCTTAGTTTTAGGGCAGAAACAAGAGACCCAGTACTTC. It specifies CASSLVLGQKQETQYF.

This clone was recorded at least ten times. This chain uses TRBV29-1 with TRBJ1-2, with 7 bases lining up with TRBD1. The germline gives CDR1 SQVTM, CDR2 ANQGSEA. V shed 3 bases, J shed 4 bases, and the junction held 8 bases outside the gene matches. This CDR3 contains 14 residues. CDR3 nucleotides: TGCAGCGTTGATCAAGGGGGCGGGGGCTATGGCTACACCTTC. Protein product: CSVDQGGGGYGYTF.